These 26 T cell receptor beta chains were sequenced from one sample in a study of shared clonotypes between healthy human individuals. Sequenced by immunoSEQ multiplex PCR; TCRdb stores in-frame clones only, minus some. The repertoire holds fewer than 150,000 clones, with more than 65% as singletons. The specimen was memory CD8+ T cells sorted from blood. Subset defined: CD45RO+ cells pooled with CCR7-negative TemRA cells. The receptors come from a woman aged 25 to 45 in good health.

This clone was observed once. This rearrangement joins TRBV5-6 to TRBJ2-7; D uncertain. Germline V gene data show CDR1 as SGHDT and CDR2 as YYEEEE. CDR3 length: 14 amino acids. V was trimmed by 1 base and J by 2 bases, leaving 10 bases between them. The CDR3 here is CASSLSLGAYEQYF. CDR3 coding DNA: TGTGCCAGCAGCTTGTCCTTAGGAGCCTACGAGCAGTACTTC. Supplemented by reference TRBV5-6 and TRBJ2-7, the full variable domain reads DAGVTQSPTHLIKTRGQQVTLRCSPKSGHDTVSWYQQALGQGPQFIFQYYEEEERQRGNFPDRFSGHQFPNYSSELNVNALLLGDSALYLCASSLSLGAYEQYFGPGTRLTVT.

The chain employs TRBV18 and TRBJ2-1, with 9 bases fitting TRBD1. Germline CDR1 and CDR2: KGHSH and LQKENI. The CDR3 contains 16 residues. V shed 5 bases, J shed 3 bases, and the junction held 8 bases outside the gene matches. CDR3 sequence (DNA): TGTGCCAGCTCAGCCTTCGGACAGGGGTACTACAATGAGCAGTTCTTC. This gives the protein CASSAFGQGYYNEQFF.

The gene calls are TRBV4-2 and TRBJ2-1; TRBD2 agrees at 13 bases. Trimming cost V 4 bases and J 2 bases; bases outside gene matches: 8. CDR3 size: 18 residues. CDR1 LGHNA and CDR2 YNFKEQ come from the germline V gene. The CDR3 sequence is CASSPAATSGRAYNEQFF. CDR3 bases: TGTGCCAGCAGCCCGGCCGCCACTAGCGGGAGGGCCTACAATGAGCAGTTCTTC.

The rearrangement uses TRBV23-1 and TRBJ2-7, with D possibly matching TRBD1 (6 bases). TRBV23-1 carries the ORF label, with uncertain function. Trimming shortened V by 6 bases and J by 2 bases, and 14 bases separated the two germline ends. CDR3 length: 14 amino acids. For the CDR3, the DNA is TGCGCCAGCAGAACAACCAGGGGCCCCTACGAGCAGTACTTC. Protein product: CASRTTRGPYEQYF.

The CDR3 is CASSLQLAGATDTQYF. Here the CDR3 DNA reads TGTGCCAGCAGCCTCCAGCTAGCGGGGGCTACAGATACGCAGTATTTT. The chain carries TRBV7-2 and TRBJ2-3; 10 bases align to TRBD2. In germline, CDR1 is SGHTA, CDR2 FQGNSA. The junction had 8 bases not matched to a gene; V was cut back by 5 bases and J by 3 bases. This CDR3 is built from 16 residues.

The V gene is TRBV25-1, the J gene TRBJ2-2; possible D gene TRBD1, 5 bases. The CDR3 totals 18 residues. Per the germline V gene, CDR1 is MGHDK and CDR2 is SYGVNS. V dropped 1 base and J dropped 6 bases, with 21 bases sitting between them. This chain's CDR3 is CASSESKDGWGSAGELFF. The CDR3 DNA is TGTGCCAGCAGTGAATCTAAAGACGGGTGGGGCTCGGCCGGGGAGCTGTTTTTT.

This clone was seen a handful of times. CDR3 protein: CASSRQTTNEKLFF. The CDR3 nucleotides are TGCGCCAGCAGCCGACAGACAACTAATGAAAAACTGTTTTTT. The chain couples TRBV4-1 to TRBJ1-4; D perhaps matches TRBD1 (5 bases). CDR3 length equals 14 residues. CDR1 is MGHRA, CDR2 YSYEKL, per germline. With 4 bases removed from V and 0 bases from J, the gap between germline ends came to 6 bases.

The rearrangement links TRBV18 to TRBJ2-5, with TRBD2 identical over 7 bases. The tail of the sequence fits TRBJ2-7 better, so the J call may be wrong. CDR3 length: 14 amino acids. CDR1 is KGHSH, CDR2 LQKENI, per germline. CDR3 amino acids: CASSRRENSYEQYF. CDR3 nucleotide sequence: TGTGCCAGCTCACGGCGGGAGAACTCCTACGAGCAGTACTTC.

This clone was detected a few times. The V and J genes are TRBV4-1 and TRBJ1-4, with 12 bases matching TRBD1. There are 17 residues in the CDR3. V lost 3 bases to trimming and J lost 7 bases; unmatched junction nucleotides: 9. Germline V gene lookup returns CDR1 MGHRA and CDR2 YSYEKL. In DNA form, the CDR3 reads TGCGCCAGCAGCCACAAGACCGGGACAGGGGGCGGTGAAAAACTGTTTTTT. This encodes CASSHKTGTGGGEKLFF.

This clone was observed many times. The genes are TRBV7-8 and TRBJ2-7, with 7 bases lining up with TRBD1. Per germline, CDR1 SGHVS and CDR2 FQNEAQ. The CDR3 contains 15 residues. The ends lost 6 bases at V and 3 bases at J; junction bases unmatched: 11. This chain's CDR3 is CASSSTGTSNYEQYF. CDR3 DNA: TGTGCCAGCAGTTCGACAGGGACGTCTAACTACGAGCAGTACTTC.

A single count supports this clone. V usage is TRBV15 and J usage is TRBJ2-1, with D unresolved. This CDR3 has 15 residues. V was clipped by 1 base and J by 8 bases, with 15 bases between them. Looked up from germline, CDR1 is LNHNV and CDR2 is YYDKDF (reference sequence). The CDR3, as DNA: TGTGCCACCAGCAGAGCTCTGGGTGAGCCTTATGAGCAGTTCTTC. This gives the protein CATSRALGEPYEQFF.

The CDR3 coding sequence is TGCACCAGCAGTGTCATCGCACAAAGTCGGGCCAACGTCCTGACTTTC. Its protein is CTSSVIAQSRANVLTF. The chain employs TRBV1 and TRBJ2-6; the DNA was not compared with TRBD1, the D call given in the table. TRBV1 is marked as a pseudogene. The CDR3 spans 16 residues.

This clone was detected only once. At one end the junction does not follow the germline gene, possibly because of a read error. V is TRBV7-6 and J is TRBJ1-1; perhaps TRBD1 as D (5 bases). Germline CDR1 is SGHVS and CDR2 is FNYEAQ. This CDR3 region has 16 residues. The CDR3, as DNA: TGTGCCAGCAGCTTCGTCCTGGGGGAGGGCATCTCTGAAGCGTGCTTT. It translates to CASSFVLGEGISEACF.

V and J are TRBV6-4 and TRBJ1-1; a weak D match, TRBD1 (6 bases). Trimming removed 5 bases at V and 1 base at J, with 11 bases between. The germline CDR1 and CDR2 sequences are MRHNA and SNTAGT. CDR3 length: 14 residues. This CDR3 is CASSRGGGNTEAFF. The CDR3 nucleotides read TGTGCCAGCAGTCGAGGAGGGGGGAACACTGAAGCTTTCTTT.

This clone was found a few times. This rearrangement joins TRBV28 to TRBJ2-7, with D maybe TRBD1 (5 bases). Looked up from germline, CDR1 is MDHEN and CDR2 is SYDVKM. CDR3 length: 17 amino acids. V lost 8 bases and J 0 bases, leaving 23 bases between the germline ends. CDR3 residues: CASQTLHIRQSSYEQYF. Written as DNA, the CDR3 is TGTGCCAGCCAAACCCTACACATCCGACAGAGCTCCTACGAGCAGTACTTC. Together with reference TRBV28 and TRBJ2-7, the CDR3 gives the full variable domain: DVKVTQSSRYLVKRTGEKVFLECVQDMDHENMFWYRQDPGLGLRLIYFSYDVKMKEKGDIPEGYSVSREKKERFSLILESASTNQTSMYLCASQTLHIRQSSYEQYFGPGTRLTVT.

This clone was counted a few times. The genes are TRBV11-2 and TRBJ2-1; D not certain. The ends were cut back, 1 base at V and 8 bases at J, with 6 bases in the middle. This CDR3 is built from 12 residues. CDR1 is SGHAT and CDR2 is FQNNGV in the germline V gene. CDR3 in DNA: TGTGCCAGCAGCTTAGGAGCGTATGAGCAGTTCTTC. It codes for CASSLGAYEQFF.

This clone was observed a handful of times. The rearrangement joins TRBV2 to TRBJ2-7; 8 bases fit TRBD1. CDR3 size: 15 residues. After removal of 3 bases from V and 7 bases from J, the junction contained 11 bases not matched to a gene. The germline V gene has CDR1 SNHLY and CDR2 FYNNEI. The CDR3 sequence: CASSEGQVAPGEQYF. CDR3 bases: TGTGCCAGCAGTGAGGGACAGGTAGCTCCTGGGGAGCAGTACTTC. Complete variable domain (other parts from reference TRBV2 and TRBJ2-7): EPEVTQTPSHQVTQMGQEVILRCVPISNHLYFYWYRQILGQKVEFLVSFYNNEISEKSEIFDDQFSVERPDGSNFTLKIRSTKLEDSAMYFCASSEGQVAPGEQYFGPGTRLTVT.

Only a few counts were recorded for this clone. Its ends do not fully match the called genes, so a read error is possible. The J gene is TRBJ2-1, the V gene TRBV6-4, with D tentatively TRBD1 or TRBD2 (5 bases each). CDR1 is MRHNA and CDR2 is SNTAGT in the germline V gene. This CDR3 contains 15 residues. CDR3 loop: CASSDQGTGYDEQFF. The CDR3 nucleotides are TGTGCCAGCAGCGACCAAGGGACGGGCTACGATGAGCAGTTCTTC.

The chain joins TRBV11-2 to TRBJ2-5; D is perhaps TRBD2 (6 bases). The last part of the DNA fits TRBJ2-7 better; the J call may be wrong. CDR1 and CDR2 (germline): SGHAT, FQNNGV. The CDR3 consists of 15 residues. The CDR3 DNA reads TGTGCCAGCAGCTTATTAGCAGGAGGGTACGACGAGCAGTACTTC. Translated: CASSLLAGGYDEQYF.

The chain links TRBV2 to TRBJ1-4, with 10 bases fitting TRBD1. This CDR3 region has 14 residues. Germline V gene sequence: CDR1 SNHLY, CDR2 FYNNEI. V lost 7 bases to trimming and J lost 6 bases; unmatched junction nucleotides: 5. The CDR3 nucleotides are TGTGCCAGCAAAGACAGGGGGCGGGATGAAAAACTGTTTTTT. Translated: CASKDRGRDEKLFF.

This chain joins TRBV5-1 and TRBJ1-2; possibly TRBD1 for D (5 bases). Germline V gives CDR1 SGHRS, CDR2 YFSETQ. The CDR3 loop spans 14 amino acids. Trimming cost V 0 bases and J 4 bases, with 10 bases left between them. CDR3 residues: CASSLEGILYGYTF. The CDR3 coding sequence is TGCGCCAGCAGCTTGGAGGGGATACTCTATGGCTACACCTTC. The full variable domain, in which reference TRBV5-1 and TRBJ1-2 provide the parts outside the CDR3, is KAGVTQTPRYLIKTRGQQVTLSCSPISGHRSVSWYQQTPGQGLQFLFEYFSETQRNKGNFPGRFSGRQFSNSRSEMNVSTLELGDSALYLCASSLEGILYGYTFGSGTRLTVV.

The V gene is TRBV9, the J gene TRBJ1-6; D gene uncertain. Per the germline V gene, CDR1 is SGDLS and CDR2 is YYNGEE. This CDR3 has 15 residues. V lost 0 bases, J lost 6 bases, and 10 bases lay in between. This CDR3 reads CASSVVEGGNSPLHF. In nucleotides, the CDR3 is TGTGCCAGCAGCGTAGTCGAGGGTGGTAATTCACCCCTCCACTTT.

The chain carries TRBV5-3 and TRBJ2-4; D possibly uses TRBD1 or TRBD2 (6 bases each). TRBV5-3 carries the ORF label, with uncertain function. Trimming left V 4 bases short and J 8 bases short, with 19 bases between. This CDR3 has 15 residues. CDR3: CARSHGGGHPDIQYF. The CDR3 bases are TGTGCCAGAAGCCACGGAGGGGGGCATCCGGACATTCAGTACTTC.

The chain recombines TRBV29-1 with TRBJ2-2, with a possible D match to TRBD2 (5 bases). The CDR3 is 14 amino acids. V was shortened by 6 bases and J by 3 bases, with 14 bases between the two germline ends. Germline CDR1 SQVTM, CDR2 ANQGSEA. The CDR3 DNA follows: TGCAGCGTGCGACCTACCGGGGACACCGGGGAGCTGTTTTTT. It specifies CSVRPTGDTGELFF.

The chain has TRBV15 and TRBJ2-3; 8 bases fit TRBD1. The CDR3 consists of 15 residues. V was pared by 5 bases and J by 2 bases, with 6 bases of the junction left unmatched. Germline CDR1 and CDR2: LNHNV and YYDKDF (reference sequence). The CDR3 reads CATSRGQGVTDTQYF. The DNA for the CDR3 is TGTGCCACCAGCCGAGGACAGGGAGTCACAGATACGCAGTATTTT.

This clone was counted a few times. The chain joins TRBV9 to TRBJ1-1; D is undetermined. With 3 bases removed from V and 0 bases from J, the gap between germline ends came to 9 bases. The germline V gene has CDR1 SGDLS and CDR2 YYNGEE. The CDR3 runs to 14 residues. The CDR3 bases are TGTGCCAGCAGCGAGGAGGGAGTGAACACTGAAGCTTTCTTT. This encodes CASSEEGVNTEAFF. Together with reference TRBV9 and TRBJ1-1, the CDR3 gives the full variable domain: DSGVTQTPKHLITATGQRVTLRCSPRSGDLSVYWYQQSLDQGLQFLIQYYNGEERAKGNILERFSAQQFPDLHSELNLSSLELGDSALYFCASSEEGVNTEAFFGQGTRLTVV.